This is a list of T cell receptor beta chains from one sample in a study of CD8 T cells in Susac syndrome. TCRdb reanalysed the immunoSEQ multiplex PCR reads using MiXCR and keeps one entry per CDR3 protein. The sample includes about 170,000 distinct CDR3 sequences, over 85% of them seen just once. What was sequenced was CD4+ T cells from PBMCs. These receptors came from a human donor with multiple sclerosis. Both conserved end residues are part of each CDR3. D genes are given only for firm matches. Not every row has a clone size; where given, it reads once, few, many or a size class.

V: TRBV20-1; size: .; J: TRBJ2-2; D: TRBD2; CDR3: CSALPILAGADTGELFF; DNA: TGCAGTGCGCTACCGATTCTAGCGGGAGCGGACACCGGGGAGCTGTTTTTT
V: TRBV19; size: .; J: TRBJ2-2; D: TRBD1; CDR3: CASSAGTGFLGELFF; DNA: TGTGCCAGTTCTGCCGGGACAGGGTTTCTCGGGGAGCTGTTTTTT
V: TRBV15; size: .; J: TRBJ1-5; D: TRBD1; CDR3: CATSRDRGQDDNQPQHF; DNA: TGTGCCACCAGCAGAGACCGGGGACAGGATGACAATCAGCCCCAGCATTTT
V: TRBV12-3/TRBV12-4; size: .; J: TRBJ2-7; D: TRBD2; CDR3: CASSGREGNEQYF; DNA: TGTGCCAGCAGTGGCCGGGAGGGAAACGAGCAGTACTTC
V: TRBV28; size: .; J: TRBJ1-1; D: .; CDR3: CASVKETNTEAFF; DNA: TGTGCCAGCGTAAAGGAGACGAACACTGAAGCTTTCTTT
V: TRBV5-1; size: .; J: TRBJ2-7; D: TRBD1; CDR3: CASSHGQGITYEQYF; DNA: TGCGCCAGCAGCCACGGACAGGGGATTACCTACGAGCAGTACTTC
V: TRBV5-1; size: .; J: TRBJ2-2; D: TRBD1; CDR3: CASSLADRGDTGELFF; DNA: TGCGCCAGCAGCTTGGCCGACAGGGGGGACACCGGGGAGCTGTTTTTT
V: TRBV12-3/TRBV12-4; size: once; J: TRBJ1-2; D: .; CDR3: CASSSTESYGYTF; DNA: TGTGCCAGCAGTTCTACAGAGAGCTATGGCTACACCTTC
V: TRBV18; size: .; J: TRBJ1-2; D: .; CDR3: CASSPGAAGGYTF; DNA: TGTGCCAGCTCACCAGGGGCAGCTGGGGGCTACACCTTC
V: TRBV7-2; size: .; J: TRBJ2-7; D: TRBD2; CDR3: CASSPRTSGRRYEQYF; DNA: TGTGCCAGCAGCCCCCGGACTAGCGGGAGAAGGTACGAGCAGTACTTC
V: TRBV18; size: .; J: TRBJ2-1; D: .; CDR3: CASSPGPYEQFF; DNA: TGTGCCAGCTCACCAGGACCGTATGAGCAGTTCTTC
V: TRBV5-4; size: .; J: TRBJ2-1; D: .; CDR3: CASSTGNRNEQFF; DNA: TGTGCCAGCAGCACCGGGAATAGGAATGAGCAGTTCTTC
V: TRBV6-2/TRBV6-3; size: few; J: TRBJ2-7; D: TRBD1; CDR3: CASQDRVGPYEQYF; DNA: TGTGCCAGCCAGGACAGGGTGGGGCCCTACGAGCAGTACTTC
V: TRBV27; size: .; J: TRBJ2-2; D: TRBD2; CDR3: CASSHAGGRPGTFNTGELFF; DNA: TGTGCCAGCAGTCACGCGGGCGGGAGACCCGGGACTTTTAACACCGGGGAGCTGTTTTTT
V: TRBV7-2; size: .; J: TRBJ2-5; D: .; CDR3: CASSLVSAHQETQYF; DNA: TGTGCCAGCAGCTTAGTTTCGGCCCACCAAGAGACCCAGTACTTC
V: TRBV6-1; size: once; J: TRBJ1-6; D: TRBD1; CDR3: CASLDGTGSPLHF; DNA: TGTGCCAGCCTCGACGGGACAGGATCACCCCTCCACTTT
V: TRBV28; size: .; J: TRBJ2-7; D: .; CDR3: CASRPAASYEQYF; DNA: TGTGCCAGCAGGCCCGCGGCCTCCTACGAGCAGTACTTC
V: TRBV18; size: few; J: TRBJ2-3; D: .; CDR3: CASSRLGADTQYF; DNA: TGTGCCAGCTCGCGACTAGGGGCGGATACGCAGTATTTT
V: TRBV19; size: .; J: TRBJ1-4; D: .; CDR3: CAIQPGASDEKLFF; DNA: TGTGCCATTCAACCCGGGGCGTCGGATGAAAAACTGTTTTTT
V: TRBV20-1; size: .; J: TRBJ2-3; D: .; CDR3: CSAARGPDTQYF; DNA: TGCAGTGCTGCTCGGGGGCCAGATACGCAGTATTTT
V: TRBV6-5; size: .; J: TRBJ1-2; D: TRBD1; CDR3: CASSYQMPGQGADGYTF; DNA: TGTGCCAGCAGTTACCAAATGCCGGGACAGGGGGCCGATGGCTACACCTTC
V: TRBV12-3/TRBV12-4; size: .; J: TRBJ1-2; D: .; CDR3: CASSLPTQGVYGYTF; DNA: TGTGCCAGCAGTTTACCCACACAAGGGGTATATGGCTACACCTTC
V: TRBV2; size: .; J: TRBJ1-1; D: .; CDR3: CASSPTGSTEAFF; DNA: TGTGCCAGCAGTCCCACAGGGAGCACTGAAGCTTTCTTT
V: TRBV5-1; size: .; J: TRBJ1-2; D: .; CDR3: CASSFDGSNYGYTF; DNA: TGCGCCAGCAGCTTTGACGGATCTAACTATGGCTACACCTTC
V: TRBV3-1; size: .; J: TRBJ2-1; D: TRBD2; CDR3: CASSHFRLAENEQFF; DNA: TGTGCCAGCAGCCATTTTCGACTAGCCGAAAATGAGCAGTTCTTC
V: TRBV30; size: once; J: TRBJ2-5; D: TRBD1; CDR3: CAWSIPGGYSETQYF; DNA: TGTGCCTGGAGTATCCCAGGGGGTTACTCTGAGACCCAGTACTTC
V: TRBV30; size: .; J: TRBJ1-5; D: .; CDR3: CAWSLQGNQPQHF; DNA: TGTGCCTGGAGTCTCCAGGGCAATCAGCCCCAGCATTTT
V: TRBV7-2; size: .; J: TRBJ2-5; D: .; CDR3: CASSPYGSGLKETQYF; DNA: TGTGCCAGCAGCCCTTACGGTAGCGGACTGAAAGAGACCCAGTACTTC
V: TRBV28; size: .; J: TRBJ2-7; D: TRBD2; CDR3: CASSPGGETEQYF; DNA: TGTGCCAGCAGTCCCGGGGGGGAGACCGAGCAGTACTTC
V: TRBV7-2; size: .; J: TRBJ2-5; D: .; CDR3: CASSGRGGTQYF; DNA: TGTGCCAGCAGCGGACGGGGAGGGACCCAGTACTTC
V: TRBV19; size: .; J: TRBJ2-5; D: TRBD1; CDR3: CASTALGQVGETQYF; DNA: TGTGCCTCCACTGCCCTCGGACAGGTGGGCGAGACCCAGTACTTC
V: TRBV18; size: .; J: TRBJ2-2; D: TRBD2; CDR3: CASSERSGDTGELFF; DNA: TGTGCCAGCTCAGAGCGGAGCGGGGACACCGGGGAGCTGTTTTTT
V: TRBV5-1; size: .; J: TRBJ1-1; D: TRBD1; CDR3: CASSPAPGQGADTEAFF; DNA: TGCGCCAGCAGCCCTGCTCCGGGACAGGGGGCCGACACTGAAGCTTTCTTT
V: TRBV7-3; size: once; J: TRBJ2-2; D: .; CDR3: CASSSSYTGELFF; DNA: TGTGCCAGCAGCTCCTCATACACCGGGGAGCTGTTTTTT
V: TRBV4-1; size: .; J: TRBJ1-2; D: .; CDR3: CASSQDNTGSYTF; DNA: TGCGCCAGCAGCCAAGATAACACCGGGTCCTACACCTTC
V: TRBV5-4; size: .; J: TRBJ1-1; D: .; CDR3: CASSQDFLNTEAFF; DNA: TGTGCCAGCAGCCAGGACTTTCTGAACACTGAAGCTTTCTTT
V: TRBV20-1; size: .; J: TRBJ2-7; D: TRBD1; CDR3: CSATGQVLGEQYF; DNA: TGCAGTGCTACGGGACAGGTATTGGGCGAGCAGTACTTC
V: TRBV5-1; size: few; J: TRBJ2-7; D: .; CDR3: CASSLGQEGEQYF; DNA: TGCGCCAGCAGCTTGGGACAGGAGGGTGAGCAGTACTTC
V: TRBV23-1; size: once; J: TRBJ2-4; D: .; CDR3: CASSQSLRPGDIQYF; DNA: TGCGCCAGCAGTCAATCCCTCCGGCCCGGGGACATTCAGTACTTC
V: TRBV24-1; size: .; J: TRBJ2-7; D: .; CDR3: CATSDPGQGSNEQYF; DNA: TGTGCCACCAGTGACCCCGGGCAGGGTAGCAACGAGCAGTACTTC
V: TRBV2; size: .; J: TRBJ2-7; D: .; CDR3: CASSITAGGGYEQYF; DNA: TGTGCCAGCAGCATCACCGCAGGGGGGGGCTACGAGCAGTACTTC
V: TRBV5-1; size: .; J: TRBJ1-2; D: TRBD1; CDR3: CASSLGGQGAEGYTF; DNA: TGCGCCAGCAGCTTGGGAGGACAGGGGGCGGAGGGCTACACCTTC
V: TRBV12-3/TRBV12-4; size: .; J: TRBJ1-1; D: .; CDR3: CASSSSASRTEAFF; DNA: TGTGCCAGCAGTTCGTCGGCCAGCCGCACTGAAGCTTTCTTT
V: TRBV27; size: .; J: TRBJ1-5; D: TRBD1; CDR3: CASSRQGKINQPQHF; DNA: TGTGCCAGCAGCAGACAGGGGAAGATCAATCAGCCCCAGCATTTT
V: TRBV28; size: once; J: TRBJ1-2; D: .; CDR3: CASRLNGVSGYTF; DNA: TGTGCCAGCAGATTGAACGGGGTTTCTGGCTACACCTTC
V: TRBV19; size: once; J: TRBJ2-3; D: TRBD1; CDR3: CASSDRESDTQYF; DNA: TGTGCCAGTAGTGACAGGGAGTCAGATACGCAGTATTTT
V: TRBV5-1; size: .; J: TRBJ1-1; D: .; CDR3: CASSLVRAANTEAFF; DNA: TGCGCCAGCAGCTTGGTCCGGGCGGCCAACACTGAAGCTTTCTTT
V: TRBV20-1; size: .; J: TRBJ2-7; D: .; CDR3: CSATIMWEQYF; DNA: TGCAGTGCTACGATAATGTGGGAGCAGTACTTC
V: TRBV7-2; size: .; J: TRBJ1-2; D: TRBD1; CDR3: CASSLGQGYDYGYTF; DNA: TGTGCCAGCAGCTTAGGACAGGGGTATGACTATGGCTACACCTTC